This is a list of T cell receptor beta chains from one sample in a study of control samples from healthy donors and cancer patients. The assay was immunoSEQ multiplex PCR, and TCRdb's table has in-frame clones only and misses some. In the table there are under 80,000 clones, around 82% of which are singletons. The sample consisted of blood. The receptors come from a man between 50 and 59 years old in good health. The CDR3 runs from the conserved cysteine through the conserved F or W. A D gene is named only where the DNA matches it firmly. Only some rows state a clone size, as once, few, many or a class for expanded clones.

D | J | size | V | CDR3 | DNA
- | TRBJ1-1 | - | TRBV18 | CASSPPVSQAFF | TGTGCCAGCTCACCCCCGGTCTCCCAAGCTTTCTTT
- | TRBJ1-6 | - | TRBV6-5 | CASTGDYNSPLHF | TGTGCCAGCACTGGCGATTATAATTCACCCCTCCACTTT
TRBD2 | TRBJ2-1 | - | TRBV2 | CASRAMAGEYNEQFF | TGTGCCAGCAGAGCTATGGCGGGGGAGTACAATGAGCAGTTCTTC
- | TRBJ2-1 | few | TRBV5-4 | CASSSIMGNEQFF | TGTGCCAGCAGCTCCATCATGGGGAATGAGCAGTTCTTC
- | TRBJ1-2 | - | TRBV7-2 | CASSPGHGPLGYTF | TGTGCCAGCAGCCCTGGGCATGGGCCTCTTGGCTACACCTTC
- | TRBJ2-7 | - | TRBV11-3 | CASSLVRGSAYEQYF | TGTGCCAGCAGCTTAGTACGCGGAAGTGCCTACGAGCAGTACTTC
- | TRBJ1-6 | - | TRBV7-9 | CASSFSGGHSPLHF | TGTGCCAGCAGCTTTAGCGGGGGGCATTCACCCCTCCACTTT
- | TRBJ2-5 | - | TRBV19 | CASSIGSGLQETQYF | TGTGCCAGTAGTATTGGCTCAGGGCTCCAAGAGACCCAGTACTTC
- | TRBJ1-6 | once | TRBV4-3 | CASSQDAASSPNSPLHF | TGCGCCAGCAGCCAAGATGCGGCCAGCTCTCCTAATTCACCCCTCCACTTT
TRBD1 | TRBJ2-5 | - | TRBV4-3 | CASSRLTGGQETQYF | TGCGCCAGCAGCCGGTTGACAGGGGGCCAAGAGACCCAGTACTTC
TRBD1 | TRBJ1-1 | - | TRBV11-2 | CASSRTTGYTEAFF | TGTGCCAGCAGCCGGACGACAGGGTACACTGAAGCTTTCTTT
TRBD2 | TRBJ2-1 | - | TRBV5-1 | CASSLSGGYNEQFF | TGCGCCAGCAGCTTGAGCGGGGGATACAATGAGCAGTTCTTC
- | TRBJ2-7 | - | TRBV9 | CASSVDIASASYEQYF | TGTGCCAGCAGCGTAGATATCGCTAGCGCCTCCTACGAGCAGTACTTC
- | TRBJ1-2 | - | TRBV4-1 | CASSQEGAHGYTF | TGCGCCAGCAGCCAAGAAGGAGCGCATGGCTACACCTTC
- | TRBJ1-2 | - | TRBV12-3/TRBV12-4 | CASAREVEGYTF | TGTGCCAGCGCAAGGGAGGTTGAGGGCTACACCTTC
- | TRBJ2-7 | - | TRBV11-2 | CASSLEGLFPAYEQYF | TGTGCCAGCAGCTTAGAGGGACTCTTTCCCGCTTACGAGCAGTACTTC
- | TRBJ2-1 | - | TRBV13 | CASSPRGSSSYNEQFF | TGTGCCAGCAGCCCCCGGGGTAGCAGCTCCTACAATGAGCAGTTCTTC
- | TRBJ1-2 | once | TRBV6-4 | CASSEEGGLNYGYTF | TGTGCCAGCAGTGAAGAGGGAGGGCTTAACTATGGCTACACCTTC
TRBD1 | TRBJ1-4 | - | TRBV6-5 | CASSPTGDEKLFF | TGTGCCAGCAGTCCCACAGGGGATGAAAAACTGTTTTTT
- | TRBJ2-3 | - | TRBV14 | CASRGAGTVTMDTQYF | TGTGCCAGCAGGGGCGCCGGGACCGTCACGATGGATACGCAGTATTTT
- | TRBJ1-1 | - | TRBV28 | CASSLGGSTEAFF | TGTGCCAGCAGTTTAGGGGGGAGCACTGAAGCTTTCTTT
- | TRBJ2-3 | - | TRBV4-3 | CASSQDHGTDTQYF | TGCGCCAGCAGCCAAGACCACGGCACAGATACGCAGTATTTT
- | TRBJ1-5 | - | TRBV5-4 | CASSPGLNQPQHF | TGTGCCAGCAGTCCCGGACTCAATCAGCCCCAGCATTTT
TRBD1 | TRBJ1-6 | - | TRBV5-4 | CASRPDRLFNSPLHF | TGTGCCAGCAGACCGGACAGGTTGTTTAATTCACCCCTCCACTTT
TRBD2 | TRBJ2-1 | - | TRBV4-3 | CASSQDHGGRSSYNEQFF | TGCGCCAGCAGCCAAGATCATGGCGGGAGGAGCTCCTACAATGAGCAGTTCTTC
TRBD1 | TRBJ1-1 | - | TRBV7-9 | CASSLDRGQDTEAFF | TGTGCCAGCAGCTTAGACAGGGGGCAGGACACTGAAGCTTTCTTT
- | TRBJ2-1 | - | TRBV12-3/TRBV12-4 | CASSPGKDEQFF | TGTGCCAGCAGTCCCGGGAAAGATGAGCAGTTCTTC
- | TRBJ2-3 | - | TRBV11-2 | CASSIYTDTQYF | TGTGCCAGCAGCATCTACACAGATACGCAGTATTTT
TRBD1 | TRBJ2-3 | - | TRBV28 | CASSEGGASTDTQYF | TGTGCCAGCAGTGAAGGGGGCGCTAGCACAGATACGCAGTATTTT
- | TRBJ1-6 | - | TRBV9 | CASSVAPSNSPLHF | TGTGCCAGCAGCGTAGCCCCCAGCAATTCACCCCTCCACTTT
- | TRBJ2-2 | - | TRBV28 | CASSPSFLGDTGELFF | TGTGCCAGCAGTCCCTCCTTCCTTGGTGACACCGGGGAGCTGTTTTTT
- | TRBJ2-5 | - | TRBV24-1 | CATSDVREYSGTQYF | TGTGCCACCAGTGATGTAAGGGAGTACTCTGGGACCCAGTACTTC
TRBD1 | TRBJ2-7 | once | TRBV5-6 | CASSLLDRVYEQYF | TGTGCCAGCAGCCTCCTGGACAGGGTCTACGAGCAGTACTTC
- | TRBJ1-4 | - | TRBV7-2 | CASSFPATEKLFF | TGTGCCAGCAGCTTTCCAGCAACGGAAAAACTGTTTTTT
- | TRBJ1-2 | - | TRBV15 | CATSEGANYGYTF | TGTGCCACCAGCGAGGGAGCTAACTATGGCTACACCTTC
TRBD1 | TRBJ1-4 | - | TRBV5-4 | CASSRSGGEVEKLFF | TGTGCCAGCAGCAGATCAGGGGGGGAGGTTGAAAAACTGTTTTTT
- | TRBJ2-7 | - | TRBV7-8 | CASSLGGGGEQYF | TGTGCCAGCAGCTTAGGTGGAGGGGGCGAGCAGTACTTC
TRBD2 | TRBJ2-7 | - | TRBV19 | CASSIDFNGWPSGLYEQYF | TGTGCCAGTAGTATAGATTTTAACGGTTGGCCTAGCGGCTTGTACGAGCAGTACTTC
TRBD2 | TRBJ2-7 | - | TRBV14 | CASSLGLVGHQSSYEQYF | TGTGCCAGCAGCCTGGGACTAGTCGGGCACCAGAGCTCCTACGAGCAGTACTTC
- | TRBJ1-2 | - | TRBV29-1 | CSVGQDYYGYTF | TGCAGCGTTGGACAGGATTACTATGGCTACACCTTC
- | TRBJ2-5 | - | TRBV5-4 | CASNLAPGRWGGETQYF | TGTGCCAGCAACCTGGCCCCGGGGAGATGGGGAGGAGAGACCCAGTACTTC
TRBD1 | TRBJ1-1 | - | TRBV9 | CASSVWDRGTEAFF | TGTGCCAGCAGCGTGTGGGACAGGGGTACTGAAGCTTTCTTT
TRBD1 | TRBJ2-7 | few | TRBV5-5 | CASSWTGTFYEQYF | TGTGCCAGCAGCTGGACAGGGACCTTCTACGAGCAGTACTTC
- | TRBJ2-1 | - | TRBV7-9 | CASSQAIRDTVYNEQFF | TGTGCCAGCAGCCAAGCGATCCGGGACACGGTTTACAATGAGCAGTTCTTC
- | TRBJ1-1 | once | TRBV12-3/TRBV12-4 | CASSLGNTEAFF | TGTGCCAGCAGTTTAGGGAACACTGAAGCTTTCTTT
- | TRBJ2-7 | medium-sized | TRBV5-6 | CASTELTGSYEQYF | TGTGCCAGCACCGAATTGACAGGTAGCTACGAGCAGTACTTC
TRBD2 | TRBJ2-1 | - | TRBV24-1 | CATSEYGTSGRNEQFF | TGTGCCACCAGTGAATACGGGACTAGCGGGAGGAATGAGCAGTTCTTC
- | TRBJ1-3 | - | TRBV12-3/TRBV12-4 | CASSFNGWNTIYF | TGTGCCAGCAGTTTTAACGGGTGGAACACCATATATTTT
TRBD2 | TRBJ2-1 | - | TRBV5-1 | CASSRGAGANEQFF | TGCGCCAGCAGCCGCGGGGCGGGAGCCAATGAGCAGTTCTTC
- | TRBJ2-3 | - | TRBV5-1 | CASSQGVDTQYF | TGCGCCAGCAGCCAAGGGGTGGATACGCAGTATTTT
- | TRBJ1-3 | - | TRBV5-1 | CASSADMTAGTIYF | TGCGCCAGCAGCGCGGACATGACGGCGGGCACCATATATTTT
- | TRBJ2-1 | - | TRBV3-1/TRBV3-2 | CASSQDGYNEQFF | TGTGCCAGCAGCCAAGATGGTTACAATGAGCAGTTCTTC
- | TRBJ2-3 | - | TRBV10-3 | CAIGPSTDTQYF | TGTGCCATCGGACCCAGCACAGATACGCAGTATTTT
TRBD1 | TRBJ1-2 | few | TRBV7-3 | CASSLKSTGLGYTF | TGTGCCAGCAGCTTAAAATCGACAGGGCTAGGCTACACCTTC